This TCR beta chain stems from a study of low-dose radiotherapy and immunotherapy resistance in tumors. Those eligible were patients bearing advanced solid tumors lacking tumor-infiltrating lymphocytes. TRAV- and TRBV-specific primers primed first-strand cDNA, covering alpha and beta chains. TCR amplification ran 20 PCR cycles using constant-region and V-primer adapter primers. TCRdb reanalysed the reads using MiXCR and keeps one entry per CDR3 protein. The sample carries some 11,000 distinct CDR3 sequences, about 54% recorded once. V gave up 4 bases and J gave up 1 base; unmatched junction bases: 8. This CDR3 has 18 amino acids. Germline V gives CDR1 MGHRA, CDR2 YSYEKL.

The V gene is TRBV4-1, the J gene TRBJ2-2, with 11 bases fitting TRBD2. This clonotype was obtained from a human donor with advanced metastatic prostate, ovarian, gallbladder or colorectal cancer (not recorded which). This table probably holds off-target reads from a library built for another chain. CDR3: CASSRKLAGEGNTGELFF. DNA for the CDR3: TGCGCCAGCAGCCGGAAACTAGCGGGAGAGGGGAACACCGGGGAGCTGTTTTTT.